This T cell receptor beta chain was recorded in a study of blood T cell repertoires in COVID-19. About the research overall: From the United States, Italy and Spain came samples of acute and convalescent COVID-19. T cells, B-cell-depleted T cells, or PBMCs supplied cDNA or gDNA.

Per the study methods: The authors estimated nucleated cell counts from reference gene primer amplification. The protocol was immunoSEQ multiplex PCR, while the TCRdb copy is restricted to in-frame clones and leaves out a portion. V and J calls plus clone size are reproduced from that table; the DNA served to infer D and trimming. The repertoire holds some 250,000 clones, with around three quarters as singletons. The CDR3 consists of 13 residues. The ends were cut back, 6 bases at V and 7 bases at J, with 15 bases in the middle. Germline CDR1 MDHEN, CDR2 SYDVKM. The sequence was collected from a woman older than 75 with acute or convalescent COVID-19. Sequencing used peripheral blood. The chain combines TRBV28 with TRBJ2-5; D possibly corresponds to TRBD2 (6 bases). In DNA form, the CDR3 reads TGTGCCAGCAGCCGAACTAGCCCCGGGACCCAGTACTTC. It encodes CASSRTSPGTQYF.